Listed below are T cell receptor beta chains from one sample, sequenced in a study of blood T cell repertoires in COVID-19. TCRdb's table, derived via immunoSEQ multiplex PCR, lists solely in-frame clones and lacks some. The sample gives about 200,000 clones, roughly 87% of which show up once; 1.9% is in the top ten. Source material: peripheral blood. These TCRs come from a man aged 35-49 years with active or convalescent COVID-19. Both conserved end residues are part of each CDR3. The D gene is left open where the match is weak. Only some rows state a clone size, as once, few, many or a class for expanded clones.

.,TRBV6-5,.,TRBJ1-5,TGTGCCAGCAGGGAGCACTCGGGACAGCCCCAGCATTTT,CASREHSGQPQHF
.,TRBV7-9,once,TRBJ1-1,TGTGCCAGCAGCTCCACAGGGTTGTTCACTGAAGCTTTCTTT,CASSSTGLFTEAFF
.,TRBV9,.,TRBJ2-2,TGTGCCGTTGCGGAGGGACCGAACACCGGGGAGCTGTTTTTT,CAVAEGPNTGELFF
TRBD1,TRBV11-2,.,TRBJ1-4,TGTGCCAGCAGCCCAGGGACAGGGGCAACTAATGAAAAACTGTTTTTT,CASSPGTGATNEKLFF
.,TRBV5-4,.,TRBJ2-3,TGTGCCAGCAGCCTCGACAGGACTAGCACAGATACGCAGTATTTT,CASSLDRTSTDTQYF
.,TRBV5-1,.,TRBJ1-5,TGCGCCAGCAGCTTGGGGGCCAGGGCTGGCAATCAGCCCCAGCATTTT,CASSLGARAGNQPQHF
TRBD1,TRBV11-2,.,TRBJ1-4,TGTGCCAGCAGCGGGACAGGGGGACTGTTTTTT,CASSGTGGLFF
.,TRBV5-1,.,TRBJ1-4,TGCGCCAGCAGCTCAGGGGCCCTGGCAACTAATGAAAAACTGTTTTTT,CASSSGALATNEKLFF
.,TRBV11-2,.,TRBJ2-7,TGTGCCAGCAGCTTAGTGGGTCCGAGTCTTCGGGGGACCTCCTACGAGCAGTACTTC,CASSLVGPSLRGTSYEQYF
.,TRBV10-2,.,TRBJ1-4,TGCGCCAGCAGGTTACAGGGAAAAAAACTGTTTTTT,CASRLQGKKLFF
.,TRBV18,.,TRBJ2-2,TGTGCCAGCTCACCAGACCGACTCCTAGGGAGCACCGGGGAGCTGTTTTTT,CASSPDRLLGSTGELFF
.,TRBV27,.,TRBJ1-1,TGTGCCAGCAGTTCATCGACAGGTTTTAACACTGAAGCTTTCTTT,CASSSSTGFNTEAFF
.,TRBV14,.,TRBJ1-4,TGTGCCAGCAGCCAATCTACGGGTGTAACTAATGAAAAACTGTTTTTT,CASSQSTGVTNEKLFF
.,TRBV7-9,.,TRBJ2-3,TGTGCCAGCAGCCCGGATGACTCCACAGATACGCAGTATTTT,CASSPDDSTDTQYF